These T cell receptor beta chains were read from a single sample in a study of blood T cell repertoires in COVID-19. Here immunoSEQ multiplex PCR was the method, and the copy in TCRdb shows in-frame clones only, minus some. The sample includes roughly 120,000 clones, 88% seen only once; the top ten take about 3%. Input material: peripheral blood. Receptors were obtained from a woman aged 45-60 years with acute or convalescent COVID-19. Both conserved end residues are part of each CDR3. Fields, in order: D gene, V gene, clone size, J gene, CDR3 protein, CDR3 DNA. A D gene is named only where the DNA matches it firmly. Rows give clone size only sometimes, using once, few, many, or a class for an expanded clone.

d_call: TRBD2; v_call: TRBV11-2; clone_size: NA; j_call: TRBJ2-1; cdr3_aa: CASSSRLAGDYEQFF; cdr3_nt: TGTGCCAGCAGCTCGAGACTAGCGGGAGACTATGAGCAGTTCTTC
d_call: TRBD2; v_call: TRBV7-9; clone_size: NA; j_call: TRBJ2-7; cdr3_aa: CASSPGTSGTYSYEQYF; cdr3_nt: TGTGCCAGCAGCCCCGGGACTAGCGGGACCTACTCCTACGAGCAGTACTTC
d_call: TRBD1; v_call: TRBV7-2; clone_size: few; j_call: TRBJ1-5; cdr3_aa: CASSQGQIFGNQPQHF; cdr3_nt: TGTGCCAGCAGCCAGGGACAGATCTTTGGCAATCAGCCCCAGCATTTT
d_call: TRBD1; v_call: TRBV28; clone_size: NA; j_call: TRBJ2-5; cdr3_aa: CASSFGGQGAETQYF; cdr3_nt: TGTGCCAGCAGTTTCGGGGGACAGGGGGCGGAGACCCAGTACTTC
d_call: TRBD2; v_call: TRBV28; clone_size: NA; j_call: TRBJ2-7; cdr3_aa: CASKGAASGSYEQYF; cdr3_nt: TGTGCCAGCAAGGGGGCGGCTAGCGGGAGCTACGAGCAGTACTTC
d_call: TRBD2; v_call: TRBV3-1/TRBV3-2; clone_size: NA; j_call: TRBJ2-5; cdr3_aa: CASSQNGAGVGETQYF; cdr3_nt: TGTGCCAGCAGCCAAAACGGAGCGGGAGTAGGTGAGACCCAGTACTTC
d_call: TRBD2; v_call: TRBV5-1; clone_size: NA; j_call: TRBJ2-7; cdr3_aa: CASTPLAGSDEQYF; cdr3_nt: TGCGCCAGCACCCCTCTAGCGGGGAGCGACGAGCAGTACTTC
d_call: NA; v_call: TRBV6-2/TRBV6-3; clone_size: once; j_call: TRBJ2-7; cdr3_aa: CASSYKGPYEQYF; cdr3_nt: TGTGCCAGCAGTTACAAGGGGCCCTACGAGCAGTACTTC
d_call: TRBD2; v_call: TRBV9; clone_size: NA; j_call: TRBJ2-7; cdr3_aa: CASSVGTSGVYEQYF; cdr3_nt: TGTGCCAGCAGCGTAGGGACTAGCGGAGTCTACGAGCAGTACTTC
d_call: NA; v_call: TRBV6-1; clone_size: once; j_call: TRBJ1-5; cdr3_aa: CASSERGMGSQPQHF; cdr3_nt: TGTGCCAGCAGTGAAAGGGGGATGGGAAGTCAGCCCCAGCATTTT
d_call: NA; v_call: TRBV3-1/TRBV3-2; clone_size: few; j_call: TRBJ1-5; cdr3_aa: CASSRTGPNQPQHF; cdr3_nt: TGTGCCAGCAGTCGTACAGGGCCCAATCAGCCCCAGCATTTT
d_call: TRBD1; v_call: TRBV19; clone_size: NA; j_call: TRBJ2-1; cdr3_aa: CASSINRVSGTGSYNEQFF; cdr3_nt: TGTGCCAGTAGTATAAACCGAGTCTCCGGGACAGGTTCCTACAATGAGCAGTTCTTC
d_call: NA; v_call: TRBV19; clone_size: NA; j_call: TRBJ2-3; cdr3_aa: CASSMSGPSRTDTQYF; cdr3_nt: TGTGCCAGTAGTATGTCAGGCCCATCCCGCACAGATACGCAGTATTTT
d_call: NA; v_call: TRBV10-2; clone_size: NA; j_call: TRBJ2-1; cdr3_aa: CASSESAGSYNEQFF; cdr3_nt: TGCGCCAGCAGTGAGTCGGCGGGCTCCTACAATGAGCAGTTCTTC
d_call: TRBD1; v_call: TRBV18; clone_size: NA; j_call: TRBJ2-1; cdr3_aa: CASSQLGQGMKYNEQFF; cdr3_nt: TGTGCCAGCTCACAACTGGGACAGGGAATGAAGTACAATGAGCAGTTCTTC
d_call: NA; v_call: TRBV7-9; clone_size: few; j_call: TRBJ2-2; cdr3_aa: CASSDGSWELFF; cdr3_nt: TGTGCCAGCAGCGACGGGAGTTGGGAGCTGTTTTTT
d_call: TRBD1; v_call: TRBV10-2; clone_size: NA; j_call: TRBJ2-7; cdr3_aa: CASRTGNEQYF; cdr3_nt: TGCGCCAGCAGGACAGGGAACGAGCAGTACTTC
d_call: TRBD1; v_call: TRBV20-1; clone_size: NA; j_call: TRBJ2-7; cdr3_aa: CSASRLRTGVYEQYF; cdr3_nt: TGCAGTGCCAGTAGACTCAGGACAGGGGTTTACGAGCAGTACTTC
d_call: NA; v_call: TRBV11-2; clone_size: NA; j_call: TRBJ2-2; cdr3_aa: CASSLSVRLNTGELFF; cdr3_nt: TGTGCCAGCAGCTTATCAGTCAGATTAAACACCGGGGAGCTGTTTTTT
d_call: TRBD1; v_call: TRBV9; clone_size: NA; j_call: TRBJ1-2; cdr3_aa: CASSVGQGGYGYTF; cdr3_nt: TGTGCCAGCAGCGTAGGACAGGGAGGCTATGGCTACACCTTC
d_call: NA; v_call: TRBV24-1; clone_size: few; j_call: TRBJ1-5; cdr3_aa: CATSDPRGAPSYQPQHF; cdr3_nt: TGTGCCACCAGTGATCCGCGGGGCGCCCCTAGCTATCAGCCCCAGCATTTT
d_call: NA; v_call: TRBV19; clone_size: medium-sized; j_call: TRBJ1-1; cdr3_aa: CASSLSQNTEAFF; cdr3_nt: TGTGCCAGTAGTTTGAGTCAGAACACTGAAGCTTTCTTT
d_call: NA; v_call: TRBV7-2; clone_size: NA; j_call: TRBJ1-1; cdr3_aa: CASSFVGVTEAFF; cdr3_nt: TGTGCCAGCAGCTTTGTAGGGGTAACTGAAGCTTTCTTT
d_call: NA; v_call: TRBV28; clone_size: once; j_call: TRBJ1-6; cdr3_aa: CASSPHPISDSPLHF; cdr3_nt: TGTGCCAGCAGCCCTCACCCTATATCGGATTCACCCCTCCACTTT
d_call: TRBD1; v_call: TRBV30; clone_size: NA; j_call: TRBJ1-3; cdr3_aa: CAWSGGTVSGNTIYF; cdr3_nt: TGTGCCTGGAGTGGAGGGACAGTCTCTGGAAACACCATATATTTT
d_call: TRBD1; v_call: TRBV27; clone_size: NA; j_call: TRBJ1-1; cdr3_aa: CASRRQGPEPEAFF; cdr3_nt: TGTGCCAGCAGGCGACAGGGCCCCGAACCTGAAGCTTTCTTT
d_call: NA; v_call: TRBV7-9; clone_size: NA; j_call: TRBJ2-7; cdr3_aa: CASSLGGRTYEQYF; cdr3_nt: TGTGCCAGCAGCTTAGGTGGCAGAACCTACGAGCAGTACTTC
d_call: NA; v_call: TRBV9; clone_size: NA; j_call: TRBJ1-5; cdr3_aa: CASSVGSVGNQPQHF; cdr3_nt: TGTGCCAGCAGCGTAGGGAGTGTAGGCAATCAGCCCCAGCATTTT
d_call: TRBD2; v_call: TRBV6-5; clone_size: NA; j_call: TRBJ2-1; cdr3_aa: CASTSGASGSYEQFF; cdr3_nt: TGTGCCAGCACTTCTGGGGCTAGCGGGAGTTATGAGCAGTTCTTC
d_call: NA; v_call: TRBV27; clone_size: NA; j_call: TRBJ1-6; cdr3_aa: CASSLYAGISPLHF; cdr3_nt: TGTGCCAGCAGTTTATATGCAGGGATTTCACCCCTCCACTTT
d_call: TRBD1; v_call: TRBV11-2; clone_size: NA; j_call: TRBJ2-7; cdr3_aa: CASSLYGAGGYEQYF; cdr3_nt: TGTGCCAGCAGCTTATACGGGGCAGGGGGCTACGAGCAGTACTTC
d_call: TRBD2; v_call: TRBV29-1; clone_size: NA; j_call: TRBJ2-7; cdr3_aa: CSPNGTITSYEQYF; cdr3_nt: TGCAGCCCGAATGGGACTATTACTTCCTACGAGCAGTACTTC
d_call: TRBD1; v_call: TRBV7-2; clone_size: NA; j_call: TRBJ2-5; cdr3_aa: CASSPGQGGEETQYF; cdr3_nt: TGTGCCAGCAGCCCGGGACAGGGGGGGGAAGAGACCCAGTACTTC
d_call: NA; v_call: TRBV29-1; clone_size: NA; j_call: TRBJ1-1; cdr3_aa: CSVRTDMNTEAFF; cdr3_nt: TGCAGCGTACGGACAGACATGAACACTGAAGCTTTCTTT
d_call: NA; v_call: TRBV12-5; clone_size: NA; j_call: TRBJ1-1; cdr3_aa: CASGRVIGVGTEAFF; cdr3_nt: TGTGCTAGTGGACGTGTTATAGGGGTGGGGACTGAAGCTTTCTTT
d_call: NA; v_call: TRBV29-1; clone_size: once; j_call: TRBJ2-7; cdr3_aa: CSVAMGLFDSYEQYF; cdr3_nt: TGCAGCGTTGCGATGGGGCTTTTTGACTCCTACGAGCAGTACTTC
d_call: NA; v_call: TRBV19; clone_size: NA; j_call: TRBJ1-3; cdr3_aa: CASNKEMSGNTIYF; cdr3_nt: TGTGCCAGTAATAAGGAGATGTCTGGAAACACCATATATTTT
d_call: NA; v_call: TRBV5-1; clone_size: NA; j_call: TRBJ2-5; cdr3_aa: CASSNGGVQETQYF; cdr3_nt: TGCGCCAGCAGCAACGGGGGTGTCCAAGAGACCCAGTACTTC
d_call: NA; v_call: TRBV21-1; clone_size: NA; j_call: TRBJ2-1; cdr3_aa: CASSKERLPSYNEQFF; cdr3_nt: TGTGCCAGCAGCAAAGAACGACTCCCCTCCTACAATGAGCAGTTCTTC
d_call: NA; v_call: TRBV19; clone_size: NA; j_call: TRBJ1-5; cdr3_aa: CASSIRDSNQPQHF; cdr3_nt: TGTGCCAGTAGTATACGGGATAGCAATCAGCCCCAGCATTTT
d_call: NA; v_call: TRBV18; clone_size: NA; j_call: TRBJ1-1; cdr3_aa: CASSNTVNTEAFF; cdr3_nt: TGTGCCAGCTCAAATACGGTGAACACTGAAGCTTTCTTT
d_call: TRBD2; v_call: TRBV4-1; clone_size: NA; j_call: TRBJ2-3; cdr3_aa: CASSQGGRTPDTQYF; cdr3_nt: TGCGCCAGCAGCCAAGGCGGGAGAACCCCAGATACGCAGTATTTT
d_call: NA; v_call: TRBV5-1; clone_size: NA; j_call: TRBJ2-5; cdr3_aa: CASSPAGETQYF; cdr3_nt: TGCGCCAGCAGCCCGGCAGGTGAGACCCAGTACTTC
d_call: TRBD2; v_call: TRBV6-4; clone_size: NA; j_call: TRBJ2-3; cdr3_aa: CASSDSFGGAKDTQYF; cdr3_nt: TGTGCCAGCAGTGACTCTTTCGGGGGGGCTAAGGATACGCAGTATTTT
d_call: TRBD2; v_call: TRBV4-1; clone_size: NA; j_call: TRBJ2-3; cdr3_aa: CASSLPVQLAPSTDTQYF; cdr3_nt: TGCGCCAGCAGCCTGCCCGTGCAACTAGCGCCTAGCACAGATACGCAGTATTTT
d_call: NA; v_call: TRBV18; clone_size: few; j_call: TRBJ1-6; cdr3_aa: CASSPGNGDSPLHF; cdr3_nt: TGTGCCAGCTCACCGGGTAACGGGGATTCACCCCTCCACTTT
d_call: TRBD2; v_call: TRBV7-9; clone_size: NA; j_call: TRBJ2-1; cdr3_aa: CASSLAATGLAGVAYEQFF; cdr3_nt: TGTGCCAGCAGCTTAGCCGCTACGGGACTAGCGGGAGTCGCCTATGAGCAGTTCTTC
d_call: NA; v_call: TRBV19; clone_size: NA; j_call: TRBJ1-5; cdr3_aa: CASSWAVDQPQHF; cdr3_nt: TGTGCCAGTAGTTGGGCTGTTGATCAGCCCCAGCATTTT